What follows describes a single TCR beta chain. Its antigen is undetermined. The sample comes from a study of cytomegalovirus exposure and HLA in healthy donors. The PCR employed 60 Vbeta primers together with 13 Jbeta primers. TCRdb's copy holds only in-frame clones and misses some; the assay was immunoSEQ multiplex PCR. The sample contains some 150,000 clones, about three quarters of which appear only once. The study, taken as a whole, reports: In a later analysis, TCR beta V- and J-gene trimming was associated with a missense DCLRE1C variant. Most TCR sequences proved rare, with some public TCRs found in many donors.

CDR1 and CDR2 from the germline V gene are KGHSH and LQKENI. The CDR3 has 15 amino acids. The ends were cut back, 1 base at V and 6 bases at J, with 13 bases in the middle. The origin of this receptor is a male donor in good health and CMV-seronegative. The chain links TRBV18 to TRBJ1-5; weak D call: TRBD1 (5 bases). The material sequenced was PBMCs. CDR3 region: CASSPRVSQGQPQHF. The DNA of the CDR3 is TGTGCCAGCTCACCACGGGTCAGCCAGGGTCAGCCCCAGCATTTT.